Listed here is a single TCR beta chain. This sample stems from a study of shared T cell receptors in the human thymus. The CDR3 has 16 residues. The V gene's germline CDR1 is SEHNR and CDR2 FQNEAQ (reference sequence). The V and J ends lost 0 bases and 7 bases, in that order; junction bases with no gene match: 4. The protocol was immunoSEQ multiplex PCR, while the TCRdb copy is restricted to in-frame clones and leaves out a portion. The top ten hold roughly 0.01% of the sample, which has 720,000 or so clones, approximately 85% seen once. The same sample was also used in a study of human thymus T cells. That source notes: Obtained as resections during corrective heart surgery, the thymus tissue was then studied.

The sample consisted of thymocytes. The genes are TRBV7-9 and TRBJ1-6; 9 nucleotides agree with TRBD1. This TCR came from a girl under three years old with a congenital heart defect. The CDR3 loop reads CASSLAWDRENSPLHF. The DNA for the CDR3 is TGTGCCAGCAGCTTAGCATGGGACAGGGAAAATTCACCCCTCCACTTT.